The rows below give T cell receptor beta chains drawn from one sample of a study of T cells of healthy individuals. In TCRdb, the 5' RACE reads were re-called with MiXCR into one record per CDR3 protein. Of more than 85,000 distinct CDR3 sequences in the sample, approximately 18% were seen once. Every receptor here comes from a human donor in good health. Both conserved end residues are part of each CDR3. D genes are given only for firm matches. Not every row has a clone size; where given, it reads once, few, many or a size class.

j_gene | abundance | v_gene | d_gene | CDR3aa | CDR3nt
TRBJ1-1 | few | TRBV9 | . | CASSVDGQGGTEAFF | TGTGCCAGCAGCGTAGACGGGCAGGGAGGCACTGAAGCTTTCTTT
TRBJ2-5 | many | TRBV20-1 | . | CSARDNTGQETQYF | TGCAGTGCTAGAGATAATACCGGCCAAGAGACCCAGTACTTC
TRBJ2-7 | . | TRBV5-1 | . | CASSLVLGQGYEQYF | TGCGCCAGCAGCCTGGTGTTGGGACAAGGCTACGAGCAGTACTTC
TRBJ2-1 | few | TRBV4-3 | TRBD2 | CASSLRRLASGGYDNEQFF | TGCGCCAGCAGCCTAAGAAGGCTCGCTAGCGGGGGATACGACAATGAGCAGTTCTTC
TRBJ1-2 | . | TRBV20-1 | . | CSARLVSPYGYTF | TGCAGTGCTAGGCTGGTGTCTCCCTATGGCTACACCTTC
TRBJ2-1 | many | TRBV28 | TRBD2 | CASSPGASGPHNEQFF | TGTGCCAGCAGCCCCGGGGCTAGCGGGCCACACAATGAGCAGTTCTTC
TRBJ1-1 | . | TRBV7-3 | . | CASSLGGTGTEAFF | TGTGCCAGCAGCTTAGGGGGTACGGGGACTGAAGCTTTCTTT
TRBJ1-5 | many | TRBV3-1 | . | CASSQDLLPGPQHF | TGTGCCAGCAGCCAAGATCTATTACCCGGGCCCCAGCATTTT
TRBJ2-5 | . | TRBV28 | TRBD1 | CASSLPRTGVKETQYF | TGTGCCAGCAGTTTACCTCGAACAGGGGTAAAAGAGACCCAGTACTTC
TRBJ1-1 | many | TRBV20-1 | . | CSARVRTTEAFF | TGCAGTGCTAGAGTAAGGACCACTGAAGCTTTCTTT
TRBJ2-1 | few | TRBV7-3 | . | CASSLEQSGFRGNEQFF | TGTGCCAGCAGCTTAGAACAAAGCGGATTCCGGGGGAATGAGCAGTTCTTC
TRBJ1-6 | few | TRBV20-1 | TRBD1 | CSARATSGGVPLHF | TGCAGTGCTAGGGCGACCTCAGGGGGAGTTCCCCTCCACTTT
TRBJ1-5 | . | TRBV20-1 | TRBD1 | CSAIQGARANQPQHF | TGCAGTGCAATACAGGGGGCGAGAGCAAATCAGCCCCAGCATTTT
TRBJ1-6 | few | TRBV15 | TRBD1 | CATSREYTGGGSPLHF | TGTGCCACCAGCAGAGAGTATACAGGGGGCGGGTCACCCCTCCACTTT
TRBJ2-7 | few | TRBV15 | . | CATSRDRLPTNEQYF | TGTGCCACCAGCAGAGATCGACTTCCTACTAACGAGCAGTACTTC
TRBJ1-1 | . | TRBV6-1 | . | CASRAGLGNTEAFF | TGTGCCAGCAGAGCAGGGCTGGGGAACACTGAAGCTTTCTTT
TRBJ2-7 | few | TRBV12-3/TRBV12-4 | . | CASSLSSEMYEQYF | TGTGCCAGCAGTTTATCGTCAGAGATGTACGAGCAGTACTTC
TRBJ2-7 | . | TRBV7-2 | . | CASSNLYEQYF | TGTGCCAGCAGCAATCTATACGAGCAGTACTTC
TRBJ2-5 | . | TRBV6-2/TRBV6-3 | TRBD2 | CASSRGLAQQTQYF | TGTGCCAGCAGCCGGGGACTAGCGCAACAGACCCAGTACTTC
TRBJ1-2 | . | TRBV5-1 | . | CASSSRTGPNTF | TGCGCCAGCAGCTCCAGGACCGGCCCAAACACCTTC
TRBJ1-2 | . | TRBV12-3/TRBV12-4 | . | CASSRNQGGYGYTF | TGTGCCAGCAGCCGAAATCAGGGAGGGTATGGCTACACCTTC
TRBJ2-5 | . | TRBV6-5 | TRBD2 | CASSRERGPQETQYF | TGTGCCAGCAGTCGAGAGCGGGGCCCCCAAGAGACCCAGTACTTC
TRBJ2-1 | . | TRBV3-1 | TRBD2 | CASSRLAGENEQFF | TGTGCCAGCAGCCGACTAGCGGGAGAGAATGAGCAGTTCTTC
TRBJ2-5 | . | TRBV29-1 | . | CSVAQGMETQYF | TGCAGCGTTGCGCAGGGTATGGAGACCCAGTACTTC
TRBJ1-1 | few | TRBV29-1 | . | CSVDPGQNEAFF | TGCAGCGTTGACCCCGGACAGAATGAAGCTTTCTTT
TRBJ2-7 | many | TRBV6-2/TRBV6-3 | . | CASSPDGGPTYEQYF | TGTGCCAGCAGTCCGGACGGAGGTCCCACCTACGAGCAGTACTTC
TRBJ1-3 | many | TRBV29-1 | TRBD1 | CSVYGPGGSGNTIYF | TGCAGCGTCTACGGGCCAGGGGGATCTGGAAACACCATATATTTT
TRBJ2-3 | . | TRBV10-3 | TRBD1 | CAIWGQGTDTQYF | TGTGCCATCTGGGGACAGGGCACAGATACGCAGTATTTT
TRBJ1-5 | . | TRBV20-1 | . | CSATGAPYSNQPQHF | TGCAGTGCTACGGGGGCCCCTTATAGCAATCAGCCCCAGCATTTT
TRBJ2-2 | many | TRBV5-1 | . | CASSQDTTGELFF | TGCGCCAGCAGCCAAGACACCACCGGGGAGCTGTTTTTT
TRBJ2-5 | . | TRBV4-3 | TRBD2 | CASSQDWRTSAPETQYF | TGCGCCAGCAGCCAAGATTGGAGGACTAGCGCTCCAGAGACCCAGTACTTC
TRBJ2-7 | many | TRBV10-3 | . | CAISESGRGEQYF | TGTGCCATCAGTGAGTCCGGCAGGGGCGAGCAGTACTTC
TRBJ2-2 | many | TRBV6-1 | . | CASSEEWTANTGELFF | TGTGCCAGCAGTGAAGAGTGGACAGCGAACACCGGGGAGCTGTTTTTT
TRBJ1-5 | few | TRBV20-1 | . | CSARDPKSNQPQHF | TGCAGTGCTAGAGATCCGAAGAGCAATCAGCCCCAGCATTTT
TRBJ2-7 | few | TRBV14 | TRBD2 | CASRALRDRDTSGRFHEQYF | TGTGCCAGCAGGGCCCTTCGGGACAGGGATACTAGCGGGAGGTTCCACGAGCAGTACTTC
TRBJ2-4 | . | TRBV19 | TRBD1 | CASSMTGRNIQYF | TGTGCCAGTAGTATGACAGGGCGGAACATTCAGTACTTC
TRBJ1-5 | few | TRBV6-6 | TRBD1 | CASMEGARGGQPQHF | TGTGCCAGCATGGAGGGGGCGAGAGGAGGTCAGCCCCAGCATTTT
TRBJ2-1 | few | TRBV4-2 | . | CASSQDPPRAPSRQFF | TGTGCCAGCAGCCAAGATCCCCCCCGGGCGCCCAGCCGGCAGTTCTTC
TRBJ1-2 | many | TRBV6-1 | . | CASSEAQGIYGYTF | TGTGCCAGCAGTGAAGCGCAGGGAATTTATGGCTACACCTTC
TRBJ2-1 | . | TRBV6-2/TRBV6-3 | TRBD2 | CASSWAGEAYNEQFF | TGTGCCAGCAGTTGGGCGGGGGAGGCCTACAATGAGCAGTTCTTC